The next 23 T cell receptor beta chains were all read from a single sample in a study of blood T cell repertoires in COVID-19. Profiling relied on immunoSEQ multiplex PCR, and the TCRdb table lists in-frame clones only, not all of them. The repertoire includes hundreds of thousands of clones, approximately 90% of them detected once, and roughly 2.5% sits in the top ten. Specimen: PBMCs or T cells enriched from blood (not recorded which). These receptors all stem from a young woman who had recovered from COVID-19.

Notes on this clone: A read error may produce the germline difference seen at one junction end. The rearrangement links TRBV7-6 to TRBJ1-3, with a weak D call TRBD1 (5 bases). Germline CDR1 SGHVS, CDR2 FNYEAQ. The CDR3 length is 14 residues. In nucleotides, the CDR3 is TGTGCCGGCAGCTTAAGGGGTTCTGGAAACACCATATATTTT. It encodes CAGSLRGSGNTIYF.

This clone occurred once. The CDR3 sequence: CASSLGSAVNGYTF. CDR3 sequence (DNA): TGTGCCAGCAGCTTAGGTTCAGCGGTTAATGGCTACACCTTC. V usage is TRBV7-9 and J usage is TRBJ1-2; D is ambiguous. Germline CDR1 SEHNR, CDR2 FQNEAQ (reference sequence). CDR3 length: 14 residues. V was pared by 1 base and J by 6 bases, with 12 bases between.

This chain uses TRBV5-8 with TRBJ1-6, with D unclear. Trimming stripped 4 bases from V and 9 bases from J, with 17 bases between. Germline loops: CDR1 SGHTS, CDR2 YDEGEE. CDR3 size: 15 residues. The CDR3 reads CASSLPMDLSSPLHF. The DNA for the CDR3 is TGTGCCAGCAGCCTACCTATGGACTTGAGTTCACCCCTCCACTTT.

CDR3 sequence: CASRHTGTGHDEAFF. The CDR3 DNA follows: TGTGCCAGCAGACATACGGGGACAGGCCACGATGAAGCTTTCTTT. The rearrangement uses TRBV27 and TRBJ1-1, with 8 positions matching TRBD1. Germline CDR1 MNHEY, CDR2 SMNVEV (reference sequence). This CDR3 contains 15 residues. The J segment lost 7 bases and the V segment lost 6 bases, leaving 13 bases of the junction unmatched.

The genes are TRBV5-4 and TRBJ1-4; D is possibly TRBD1 (6 bases). The CDR3 is 16 amino acids. Between the trimmed V and J ends, which lost 3 bases and 4 bases, there was a span of 16 bases. Looked up from germline, CDR1 is SGHNT and CDR2 is YYREEE (reference sequence). CDR3 sequence (DNA): TGTGCCAGCAGCTCGTACACCACAGGGCGTAATGAAAAACTGTTTTTT. The encoded protein is CASSSYTTGRNEKLFF.

CDR3 DNA sequence: TGTGCCAGCAGCTTAGGTGGGGAGTTATCCTACGAGCAGTACTTC. Translating it yields CASSLGGELSYEQYF. V gene TRBV7-9 combines with J gene TRBJ2-7; a weak D match, TRBD2 (5 bases). Trimming removed 1 base at V and 1 base at J, with 11 bases between. Looked up from germline, CDR1 is SEHNR and CDR2 is FQNEAQ (reference sequence). The CDR3 loop spans 15 amino acids.

The chain has TRBV4-2 and TRBJ2-2, with D possibly TRBD1 on 6 matching bases. The V end was cut by 3 bases, the J end by 7 bases, with 21 bases between. The CDR3 extends over 17 amino acids. CDR1 and CDR2 (germline): LGHNA, YNFKEQ. CDR3 DNA: TGTGCCAGCAGCCAGGAACGGGGTACAGGGACGGGCGGGGAGCTGTTTTTT. This gives the protein CASSQERGTGTGGELFF.

V is TRBV28 and J is TRBJ1-1; D is unresolved. This CDR3 has 15 amino acids. V lost 2 bases, J lost 0 bases, and 10 bases lay in between. Germline CDR1 reads MDHEN; CDR2 reads SYDVKM. The CDR3 reads CASSLSIRLNTEAFF. CDR3 nucleotide sequence: TGTGCCAGCAGTTTAAGCATCCGATTGAACACTGAAGCTTTCTTT. Full variable domain (remainder filled in from reference TRBV28 and TRBJ1-1): DVKVTQSSRYLVKRTGEKVFLECVQDMDHENMFWYRQDPGLGLRLIYFSYDVKMKEKGDIPEGYSVSREKKERFSLILESASTNQTSMYLCASSLSIRLNTEAFFGQGTRLTVV.

V gene TRBV5-1 combines with J gene TRBJ2-6, with D maybe TRBD2 (6 bases). The CDR3 extends over 18 amino acids. Germline V gene sequence: CDR1 SGHRS, CDR2 YFSETQ. V was shortened by 0 bases and J by 4 bases, with 17 bases between the two germline ends. CDR3 sequence: CASSLGGGQAAGANVLTF. In nucleotides, the CDR3 is TGCGCCAGCAGCTTGGGTGGAGGGCAGGCAGCGGGGGCCAACGTCCTGACTTTC.

The CDR3 is CATSARGLNSPLHF. CDR3 in DNA: TGTGCCACCAGTGCCAGGGGGCTCAATTCACCCCTCCACTTT. V and J are TRBV24-1 and TRBJ1-6; 8 nucleotides match TRBD1. Germline-derived CDR1 and CDR2 are KGHDR and SFDVKD. The CDR3 spans 14 residues. V shed 5 bases, J shed 7 bases, and the junction held 3 bases outside the gene matches.

The rearrangement links TRBV2 to TRBJ2-5; D not resolved. Trimming stripped 7 bases from V and 1 base from J, with 4 bases between. Germline V gene sequence: CDR1 SNHLY, CDR2 FYNNEI. The CDR3 has 11 amino acids. The CDR3 sequence: CASTVQETQYF. The CDR3 DNA reads TGTGCCAGCACCGTCCAAGAGACCCAGTACTTC.

V and J are TRBV7-9 and TRBJ1-4; 9 nucleotides match TRBD1. Germline V gene lookup returns CDR1 SEHNR and CDR2 FQNEAQ (reference sequence). The junction had 5 bases not matched to a gene; V was cut back by 7 bases and J by 5 bases. CDR3 length equals 14 residues. The CDR3 loop is CASNRQGGNEKLFF. The CDR3 bases are TGTGCCAGCAACCGACAGGGGGGAAATGAAAAACTGTTTTTT.

The chain recombines TRBV27 with TRBJ1-6, with 7 bases lining up with TRBD1. With V trimmed by 6 bases and J by 3 bases, 5 bases remained unmatched. The CDR3 length is 15 residues. Looked up from germline, CDR1 is MNHEY and CDR2 is SMNVEV (reference sequence). The CDR3 loop reads CASRQGQYYNSPLHF. Written as DNA, the CDR3 is TGTGCCAGCAGGCAGGGACAGTACTATAATTCACCCCTCCACTTT.

J is TRBJ1-5 and V is TRBV2; TRBD1 matches 8 bases. Germline V gives CDR1 SNHLY, CDR2 FYNNEI. V trimming: 5 bases; J trimming: 2 bases; junction bases outside the gene matches: 2. The CDR3 has 14 amino acids. The CDR3 loop reads CASSPGQGNQPQHF. CDR3 sequence (DNA): TGTGCCAGCAGTCCGGGACAGGGCAATCAGCCCCAGCATTTT. Full variable domain (missing parts from reference TRBV2 and TRBJ1-5): EPEVTQTPSHQVTQMGQEVILRCVPISNHLYFYWYRQILGQKVEFLVSFYNNEISEKSEIFDDQFSVERPDGSNFTLKIRSTKLEDSAMYFCASSPGQGNQPQHFGDGTRLSIL.

The chain links TRBV2 to TRBJ2-3, with 7 bases aligning to TRBD1. CDR3 length: 13 residues. Looked up from germline, CDR1 is SNHLY and CDR2 is FYNNEI. V trimming: 6 bases; J trimming: 6 bases; junction bases outside the gene matches: 6. The DNA for the CDR3 is TGTGCCAGCAGCCGACAGGGTCTGGATACGCAGTATTTT. As protein: CASSRQGLDTQYF.

J is TRBJ2-1 and V is TRBV27; perhaps TRBD1 as D (6 bases). The CDR3 has 17 residues. The V and J ends lost 1 base and 5 bases respectively, with 18 bases between them. Germline V gene sequence: CDR1 MNHEY, CDR2 SMNVEV (reference sequence). This CDR3 is CASSLYQGQTFNNEQFF. For the CDR3, the DNA is TGTGCCAGCAGTTTATATCAAGGACAGACATTTAACAATGAGCAGTTCTTC.

Here the CDR3 reads CASSTDRDTEAFF. The CDR3 DNA reads as TGTGCCAGCAGTACGGACAGGGACACTGAAGCTTTCTTT. This chain links TRBV6-5 with TRBJ1-1; 8 bases line up with TRBD1. Germline values: CDR1 MNHEY, CDR2 SVGAGI. There are 13 residues in the CDR3. The V and J ends lost 5 bases and 3 bases, in that order; junction bases with no gene match: 2.

This clone appeared once. V is TRBV5-1 and J is TRBJ2-5, with 9 bases aligning to TRBD1. V gave up 4 bases and J gave up 1 base; unmatched junction bases: 5. Germline CDR1 reads SGHRS; CDR2 reads YFSETQ. This CDR3 has 15 residues. CDR3 nucleotide sequence: TGCGCCAGCAGCGCAGGACAGGGGTCCCAAGAGACCCAGTACTTC. Its protein is CASSAGQGSQETQYF.

This chain uses TRBV19 with TRBJ2-4, with D unclear. Germline assignment: CDR1 LNHDA and CDR2 SQIVND (reference sequence). Trimming left V 6 bases short and J 0 bases short, with 6 bases between. This CDR3 spans 13 amino acids. CDR3 amino acids: CASSTVAKNIQYF. As DNA, the CDR3 is TGTGCCAGTAGCACAGTAGCCAAAAACATTCAGTACTTC.

The J gene is TRBJ1-3, the V gene TRBV28; 7 nucleotides match TRBD1. There are 14 residues in the CDR3. The germline CDR1 and CDR2 sequences are MDHEN and SYDVKM. The J segment lost 4 bases and the V segment lost 8 bases, leaving 8 bases of the junction unmatched. The CDR3 DNA reads TGTGCCAGCGGTCGAACAGGGGTAGGAAACACCATATATTTT. Translated, it gives CASGRTGVGNTIYF.

This clone was detected once. This sample also contains other DNA sequences that code for the same CDR3. The rearrangement joins TRBV6-5 to TRBJ2-3; D is possibly TRBD1 (5 bases). The CDR3 is 11 residues long. Germline loops: CDR1 MNHEY, CDR2 SVGAGI. The germline V and J ends were trimmed by 5 bases and 5 bases, with 5 bases remaining between them. Here the CDR3 reads CASSRGDTQYF. CDR3 bases: TGTGCCAGCAGTAGGGGAGATACGCAGTATTTT.

The rearrangement joins TRBV25-1 to TRBJ1-2; tentatively, D is TRBD1 (5 bases). The V end was cut by 2 bases, the J end by 8 bases, with 12 bases between. The CDR3 runs to 13 residues. Germline assignment: CDR1 MGHDK and CDR2 SYGVNS. CDR3: CASSEKRGGGYTF. The CDR3 region has the DNA TGTGCCAGCAGTGAAAAGAGGGGAGGCGGCTACACCTTC.

The genes are TRBV7-9 and TRBJ2-3, with D possibly TRBD1 on 5 matching bases. V lost 1 base, J lost 1 base, and 6 bases lay in between. The germline V gene has CDR1 SEHNR and CDR2 FQNEAQ (reference sequence). The CDR3 loop spans 14 amino acids. The CDR3 loop reads CASSLGQRTDTQYF. In DNA, the CDR3 is TGTGCCAGCAGCTTAGGACAGCGCACAGATACGCAGTATTTT.